This TCR beta chain was recorded in a study of blood T cell repertoires in COVID-19. About the research overall: The United States, Italy and Spain were the sources of the acute and convalescent COVID-19 samples.

How the authors handled the data: Amplifying reference gene primers gave estimates of nucleated cell counts. Assay used: immunoSEQ multiplex PCR; TCRdb lists only in-frame clones, some missing. The V and J calls and clone size are taken from that table; D and trimming were inferred from the DNA. The sample includes around 86,000 clones, approximately 83% seen only once; the top ten take about 31%. Of note for this clone: Sequence at one end of the junction differs from germline and may be a read error.

The CDR3 loop spans 15 amino acids. From germline, CDR1 is MNHEY and CDR2 SMNVEV (reference sequence). The sequence was collected from a woman older than 75 with acute or convalescent COVID-19. Sequenced: peripheral blood. J is TRBJ2-7 and V is TRBV27; 9 bases fit TRBD2. CDR3 loop: CATSRLAEFSYEQYF. CDR3 in DNA: TGCGCTACCAGCCGACTAGCGGAATTCTCCTACGAGCAGTACTTC.